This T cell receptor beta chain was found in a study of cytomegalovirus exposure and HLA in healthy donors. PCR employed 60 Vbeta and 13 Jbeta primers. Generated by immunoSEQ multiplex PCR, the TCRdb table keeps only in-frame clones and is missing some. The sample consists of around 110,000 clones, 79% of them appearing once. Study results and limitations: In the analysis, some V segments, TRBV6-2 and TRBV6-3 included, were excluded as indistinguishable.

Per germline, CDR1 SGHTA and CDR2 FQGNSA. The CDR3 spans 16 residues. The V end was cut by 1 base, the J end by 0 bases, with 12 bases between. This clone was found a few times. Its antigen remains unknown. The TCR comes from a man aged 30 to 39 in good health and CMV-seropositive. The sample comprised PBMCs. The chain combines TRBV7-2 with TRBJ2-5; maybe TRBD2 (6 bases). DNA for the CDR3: TGTGCCAGCAGCTTAGATGCGGGGCCAAACCAAGAGACCCAGTACTTC. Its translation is CASSLDAGPNQETQYF.